Listed below are T cell receptor beta chains from one sample, sequenced in a study of cytomegalovirus exposure and HLA in healthy donors. Profiled with immunoSEQ multiplex PCR; TCRdb holds only in-frame clones, not every one. The repertoire has 80,000 to 95,000 clones, 79% of them found once; the top ten carry over 12%. What was sequenced was PBMCs. The receptor source for this set is a woman aged 40 to 50 in good health and CMV-seropositive. The CDR3 runs from the conserved cysteine through the conserved F or W. The D gene is left open where the match is weak. Expanded clones get a size class; other rows say once, few or many, or leave the size out.

CDR3 | DNA | D | size | J | V | length
CASSTDRGSSTEAFF | TGCGCCAGCAGCACTGATAGAGGGTCTAGCACTGAAGCTTTCTTT | . | . | TRBJ1-1 | TRBV5-1 | 15
CASSLGYIGLMNTEAFF | TGTGCCAGCAGCTTAGGATATATCGGGTTAATGAACACTGAAGCTTTCTTT | . | once | TRBJ1-1 | TRBV7-8 | 17
CASSLRGGLDTEAFF | TGTGCCAGCAGCTTACGGGGGGGCCTAGACACTGAAGCTTTCTTT | . | . | TRBJ1-1 | TRBV7-6 | 15
CASTLVVGAYEQYF | TGCGCCAGCACCTTAGTCGTAGGAGCCTACGAGCAGTACTTC | . | . | TRBJ2-7 | TRBV10-1 | 14
CASSILRTGLQPQHF | TGTGCCAGTAGTATCCTCCGGACAGGGCTTCAGCCCCAGCATTTT | TRBD1 | . | TRBJ1-5 | TRBV19 | 15
CATSLTGSNTEAFF | TGTGCCACCAGTTTGACAGGGTCGAACACTGAAGCTTTCTTT | TRBD1 | . | TRBJ1-1 | TRBV15 | 14
CASSLTGNTGELFF | TGTGCCAGCAGTTTAACCGGGAACACCGGGGAGCTGTTTTTT | . | . | TRBJ2-2 | TRBV28 | 14
CASSPPPGRGYEQYF | TGTGCCAGCAGTCCCCCCCCCGGCAGGGGCTACGAGCAGTACTTC | . | . | TRBJ2-7 | TRBV6-1 | 15
CASSVGVQETQYF | TGTGCCAGCAGCGTGGGAGTACAAGAGACCCAGTACTTC | . | . | TRBJ2-5 | TRBV7-9 | 13
CASSSLDRDKEKLFF | TGTGCCAGCAGCTCCCTGGACAGGGACAAGGAAAAACTGTTTTTT | TRBD1 | . | TRBJ1-4 | TRBV7-9 | 15
CASSIAGSGANVLTF | TGTGCCAGTAGTATAGCGGGGTCTGGGGCCAACGTCCTGACTTTC | . | few | TRBJ2-6 | TRBV19 | 15
CASSPSGGNWEQFF | TGTGCCAGCAGCCCTAGCGGAGGGAATTGGGAGCAGTTCTTC | TRBD2 | . | TRBJ2-1 | TRBV25-1 | 14
CASSLELAGDNEQFF | TGCGCCAGCAGCTTGGAACTAGCGGGAGACAATGAGCAGTTCTTC | TRBD2 | few | TRBJ2-1 | TRBV5-1 | 15
CASKGQGAYEQYF | TGCGCCAGCAAAGGACAGGGGGCGTACGAGCAGTACTTC | TRBD1 | once | TRBJ2-7 | TRBV10-2 | 13
CASSLVMTGYAQETQYF | TGTGCCAGCAGCCTGGTGATGACAGGGTACGCGCAAGAGACCCAGTACTTC | TRBD1 | . | TRBJ2-5 | TRBV14 | 17
CASSLNSNYGYTF | TGTGCCAGCAGCTTAAACAGTAACTATGGCTACACCTTC | . | . | TRBJ1-2 | TRBV7-9 | 13
CASSPRGKVTGELFF | TGCGCCAGCAGCCCACGGGGGAAGGTAACCGGGGAGCTGTTTTTT | . | . | TRBJ2-2 | TRBV23-1 | 15
CASSLDGGGYEQYF | TGTGCCAGCAGTTTAGATGGGGGCGGCTACGAGCAGTACTTC | . | . | TRBJ2-7 | TRBV27 | 14
CASSPSREGNEKLFF | TGTGCCAGCAGTCCCAGCAGGGAGGGTAATGAAAAACTGTTTTTT | . | few | TRBJ1-4 | TRBV6-1 | 15
CASRHSNGYTF | TGTGCCAGTAGACACTCGAATGGCTACACCTTC | . | . | TRBJ1-2 | TRBV10-3 | 11
CASSHLDRGDYGYTF | TGCGCCAGCAGCCATCTGGACAGGGGGGACTATGGCTACACCTTC | TRBD1 | . | TRBJ1-2 | TRBV4-1 | 15
CASSRDNLMNTEAFF | TGCGCCAGCAGCCGGGACAATCTCATGAACACTGAAGCTTTCTTT | . | . | TRBJ1-1 | TRBV5-1 | 15
CASSVDNQGALHF | TGTGCCAGCAGCGTAGATAACCAAGGGGCCCTCCACTTT | . | few | TRBJ1-6 | TRBV9 | 13
CASSSSGPQPQHF | TGTGCCAGCAGTTCATCAGGCCCGCAGCCCCAGCATTTT | . | . | TRBJ1-5 | TRBV28 | 13
CASSEASGWHEQFF | TGTGCCAGCAGTGAGGCTAGCGGGTGGCATGAGCAGTTCTTC | TRBD2 | . | TRBJ2-1 | TRBV2 | 14
CASSVGSGLNNEQFF | TGTGCCAGCAGCGTAGGTAGCGGGCTTAACAATGAGCAGTTCTTC | TRBD2 | . | TRBJ2-1 | TRBV9 | 15
CSVERGGELFF | TGCAGCGTTGAAAGGGGCGGGGAGCTGTTTTTT | . | . | TRBJ2-2 | TRBV29-1 | 11
CASSPPTGQETQYF | TGTGCCAGCTCACCGCCAACAGGGCAAGAGACCCAGTACTTC | . | . | TRBJ2-5 | TRBV18 | 14
CASSVTTGTYNEQFF | TGTGCCAGCAGCGTAACGACAGGTACCTACAATGAGCAGTTCTTC | . | . | TRBJ2-1 | TRBV9 | 15
CASSLPPWGVGATGELFF | TGTGCCAGCAGCTTGCCTCCCTGGGGCGTGGGTGCCACCGGGGAGCTGTTTTTT | . | . | TRBJ2-2 | TRBV13 | 18
CASSQQAGTGPGKLFF | TGTGCCAGCAGCCAGCAAGCCGGGACAGGGCCTGGAAAACTGTTTTTT | TRBD1 | few | TRBJ1-4 | TRBV7-9 | 16
CASSITESQPQHF | TGTGCCAGCAGTATAACAGAAAGTCAGCCCCAGCATTTT | . | . | TRBJ1-5 | TRBV27 | 13
CASSLGLAGYNEQFF | TGTGCCAGCAGTTTAGGGCTAGCGGGGTACAATGAGCAGTTCTTC | TRBD2 | once | TRBJ2-1 | TRBV28 | 15
CASSTPGGSPLHF | TGTGCCAGCAGCACTCCCGGGGGTTCACCCCTCCACTTT | . | . | TRBJ1-6 | TRBV7-6 | 13
CASSTGEETQYF | TGTGCCAGCAGCACAGGGGAAGAGACCCAGTACTTC | TRBD1 | . | TRBJ2-5 | TRBV9 | 12
CASSWLQGSYEQYF | TGTGCCAGCAGTTGGTTACAGGGATCTTACGAGCAGTACTTC | . | . | TRBJ2-7 | TRBV6-6 | 14